This T cell receptor beta chain emerged from a study of cytomegalovirus exposure and HLA in healthy donors. Notes on the study in general: Beyond CMV serostatus, there was no information to go on about immune exposure. Several of the most significant clusters appeared linked to common viral pathogens, based on a later analysis. In a later analysis, V- and J-gene trimming of beta chains associated with a DCLRE1C missense variant, replicated independently.

The CDR3 length is 16 residues. The germline CDR1 and CDR2 sequences are SGHTA and FQGTGA. The V end was cut by 2 bases, the J end by 5 bases, with 16 bases between. Details on this clone: No antigen is known for it.

The PCR had 60 Vbeta and 13 Jbeta primers. The repertoire was sequenced with immunoSEQ multiplex PCR; TCRdb's copy has only in-frame clones and lacks some. The sample gives approximately 32,000 clones, approximately 90% of which show up once; less than 3.5% is in the top ten. Sequencing was performed on PBMCs. J is TRBJ2-1 and V is TRBV7-3; D is perhaps TRBD2 (6 bases). The sequence came from a woman between 18 and 29 years old in good health and CMV-seronegative. DNA of the CDR3: TGTGCCAGCAGCTTAGGACCCCTCGCGGGGAACAATGAGCAGTTCTTC. Its protein is CASSLGPLAGNNEQFF. The variable domain in full, completed from reference TRBV7-3 and TRBJ2-1, reads GAGVSQTPSNKVTEKGKYVELRCDPISGHTALYWYRQSLGQGPEFLIYFQGTGAADDSGLPNDRFFAVRPEGSVSTLKIQRTERGDSAVYLCASSLGPLAGNNEQFFGPGTRLTVL.